A selection of T cell receptor beta chains follows, all from one sample in a study of blood T cell repertoires in COVID-19. Sequencing was performed with immunoSEQ multiplex PCR; in TCRdb, only in-frame clones are kept and a portion is missing. The sample yields hundreds of thousands of clones, 86% seen once. Sequencing input: peripheral blood. The source is a woman aged 25-40 years with active or convalescent COVID-19. CDR3s include the opening cysteine and the closing phenylalanine or tryptophan. The D gene is left open where the match is weak. Some rows have no size entry. The others give once, few or many, or a class for an expanded clone.

v_gene: TRBV14
abundance: .
d_gene: .
j_gene: TRBJ2-1
CDR3nt: TGTGCCAGCAGCCAATGGTCGTCCAGAAACAATGAGCAGTTCTTC
CDR3aa: CASSQWSSRNNEQFF

v_gene: TRBV19
abundance: .
d_gene: .
j_gene: TRBJ2-5
CDR3nt: TGTGCCAGTAGTAGGGGGCCTCAGGGTGAAGAGACCCAGTACTTC
CDR3aa: CASSRGPQGEETQYF

v_gene: TRBV27
abundance: .
d_gene: .
j_gene: TRBJ1-1
CDR3nt: TGTGCCAGCAGTCCGCGGACACCCGTGAACACTGAAGCTTTCTTT
CDR3aa: CASSPRTPVNTEAFF

v_gene: TRBV3-1/TRBV3-2
abundance: .
d_gene: TRBD2
j_gene: TRBJ2-3
CDR3nt: TGTGCCAGCAGCCCTAGCGGGGGAGGGCAGGGAGCGGCTTCTGGGAACCCGCTTCAGGGGACGCAGTATTTT
CDR3aa: CASSPSGGGQGAASGNPLQGTQYF

v_gene: TRBV10-3
abundance: once
d_gene: TRBD1
j_gene: TRBJ1-1
CDR3nt: TGTGCCATCAGGACAGGGGAGAACACTGAAGCTTTCTTT
CDR3aa: CAIRTGENTEAFF

v_gene: TRBV5-1
abundance: .
d_gene: .
j_gene: TRBJ1-3
CDR3nt: TGCGCCAGCAGCTTGGACAGTAACTCTGGAAACACCATATATTTT
CDR3aa: CASSLDSNSGNTIYF

v_gene: TRBV12-3/TRBV12-4
abundance: .
d_gene: .
j_gene: TRBJ1-5
CDR3nt: TGTGCCAGCAGTTCCTTTTCTGATCAGCCCCAGCATTTT
CDR3aa: CASSSFSDQPQHF

v_gene: TRBV29-1
abundance: .
d_gene: TRBD2
j_gene: TRBJ2-1
CDR3nt: TGCAGCGTCGTCATGCCTGGCGGGAGCTCCTACAATGAGCAGTTCTTC
CDR3aa: CSVVMPGGSSYNEQFF

v_gene: TRBV27
abundance: few
d_gene: .
j_gene: TRBJ1-1
CDR3nt: TGTGCCAGCAGTTTATCCCAAGGGGATGAAGCTTTCTTT
CDR3aa: CASSLSQGDEAFF

v_gene: TRBV18
abundance: .
d_gene: TRBD1
j_gene: TRBJ2-3
CDR3nt: TGTGCCAGCTCAATCCTGGGGACAGGGGCTCCAGATACGCAGTATTTT
CDR3aa: CASSILGTGAPDTQYF

v_gene: TRBV6-1
abundance: .
d_gene: TRBD1
j_gene: TRBJ1-2
CDR3nt: TGTGCCAGCAGTGAAGCAGGGACAGGATATGGCTACACCTTC
CDR3aa: CASSEAGTGYGYTF

v_gene: TRBV5-5
abundance: .
d_gene: TRBD1
j_gene: TRBJ1-2
CDR3nt: TGTGCCAGCAGCTTGGGAGGGGGCGGAGGCTACACCTTC
CDR3aa: CASSLGGGGGYTF

v_gene: TRBV29-1
abundance: .
d_gene: .
j_gene: TRBJ2-2
CDR3nt: TGCAGCGTTGAAAAGAGGGATGCCGGGGAGCTGTTTTTT
CDR3aa: CSVEKRDAGELFF

v_gene: TRBV2
abundance: few
d_gene: .
j_gene: TRBJ1-4
CDR3nt: TGTGCCAGCAAGGAGGGGCCGGCTAATGAAAAACTGTTTTTT
CDR3aa: CASKEGPANEKLFF

v_gene: TRBV5-1
abundance: .
d_gene: .
j_gene: TRBJ2-5
CDR3nt: TGCGCCAGCAGCCCCGGGGTCGGGGAGACCCAGTACTTC
CDR3aa: CASSPGVGETQYF

v_gene: TRBV3-1/TRBV3-2
abundance: .
d_gene: .
j_gene: TRBJ2-1
CDR3nt: TGTGCCAGCAGCCAAACAGGATTCTCCTACAATGAGCAGTTCTTC
CDR3aa: CASSQTGFSYNEQFF

v_gene: TRBV19
abundance: .
d_gene: TRBD1
j_gene: TRBJ1-1
CDR3nt: TGTGCCAGTAAGGGGACAGGAGTAAGGAACACTGAAGCTTTCTTT
CDR3aa: CASKGTGVRNTEAFF

v_gene: TRBV10-3
abundance: .
d_gene: TRBD1
j_gene: TRBJ2-7
CDR3nt: TGTGCCATCAGGTCCCGAGGGGGCCTCTACGAGCAGTACTTC
CDR3aa: CAIRSRGGLYEQYF

v_gene: TRBV27
abundance: .
d_gene: .
j_gene: TRBJ1-2
CDR3nt: TGTGCCAGCAGTTTAGTGGGGCCAGCATATGGCTACACCTTC
CDR3aa: CASSLVGPAYGYTF

v_gene: TRBV6-5
abundance: once
d_gene: TRBD1
j_gene: TRBJ1-5
CDR3nt: TGTGCCAGCAGTTACTCGAACAGGGGAAATCAGCCCCAGCATTTT
CDR3aa: CASSYSNRGNQPQHF

v_gene: TRBV18
abundance: .
d_gene: .
j_gene: TRBJ2-7
CDR3nt: TGTGCCAGCTCCGGCGGGACTGACTCCTACGAGCAGTACTTC
CDR3aa: CASSGGTDSYEQYF

v_gene: TRBV30
abundance: .
d_gene: TRBD2
j_gene: TRBJ2-5
CDR3nt: TGTGCCTGGAGCCGACTAGCGGGAGGAGGAGAGACCCAGTACTTC
CDR3aa: CAWSRLAGGGETQYF

v_gene: TRBV15
abundance: .
d_gene: .
j_gene: TRBJ1-6
CDR3nt: TGTGCCACCAGCAGAGATTTTATAGGGGGGGGAGGTAATTCACCCCTCCACTTT
CDR3aa: CATSRDFIGGGGNSPLHF

v_gene: TRBV25-1
abundance: .
d_gene: TRBD2
j_gene: TRBJ2-3
CDR3nt: TGTGCCAGCAGTGGGGCCCCGGGGAGGGGAATCACAGATACGCAGTATTTT
CDR3aa: CASSGAPGRGITDTQYF

v_gene: TRBV18
abundance: once
d_gene: .
j_gene: TRBJ1-4
CDR3nt: TGTGCCAGCTCACGGTTCCAACTTAATGAAAAACTGTTTTTT
CDR3aa: CASSRFQLNEKLFF

v_gene: TRBV5-6
abundance: once
d_gene: .
j_gene: TRBJ2-3
CDR3nt: TGTGCCAGCAGCCCGAGGATGACAGATACGCAGTATTTT
CDR3aa: CASSPRMTDTQYF

v_gene: TRBV29-1
abundance: .
d_gene: .
j_gene: TRBJ2-3
CDR3nt: TGCAGCGTTGAAGGGGGATGGGGGGTTGAAGGCACAGATACGCAGTATTTT
CDR3aa: CSVEGGWGVEGTDTQYF

v_gene: TRBV20-1
abundance: .
d_gene: TRBD1
j_gene: TRBJ1-2
CDR3nt: TGCAGTGCTAGTGTGCCGGGGACAGGGGGTAGAGGCTACACCTTC
CDR3aa: CSASVPGTGGRGYTF

v_gene: TRBV6-6
abundance: .
d_gene: TRBD1
j_gene: TRBJ2-3
CDR3nt: TGTGCCAGCAGTCCGCCGGGACAGGGGGCGTCAAGGGTAACAGATACGCAGTATTTT
CDR3aa: CASSPPGQGASRVTDTQYF

v_gene: TRBV5-1
abundance: few
d_gene: .
j_gene: TRBJ2-2
CDR3nt: TGCGCCAGCAGCTTGGGTGCCACTGCGAACACCGGGGAGCTGTTTTTT
CDR3aa: CASSLGATANTGELFF

v_gene: TRBV9
abundance: .
d_gene: .
j_gene: TRBJ2-1
CDR3nt: TGTGCCAGCAGCGTAGATCTGCGGGACGCCTACAATGAGCAGTTCTTC
CDR3aa: CASSVDLRDAYNEQFF

v_gene: TRBV3-1/TRBV3-2
abundance: .
d_gene: .
j_gene: TRBJ2-7
CDR3nt: TGTGCCAGCAGCCAAGACTCTGGGGGCGCGTACGAGCAGTACTTC
CDR3aa: CASSQDSGGAYEQYF

v_gene: TRBV7-9
abundance: .
d_gene: TRBD1
j_gene: TRBJ2-7
CDR3nt: TGTGCCAGCAGCTTAACAGGACAGGCTTACGAGCAGTACTTC
CDR3aa: CASSLTGQAYEQYF

v_gene: TRBV6-5
abundance: .
d_gene: TRBD2
j_gene: TRBJ2-1
CDR3nt: TGTGCCAGCAGTTATTTGGCGAGCGGGGGGAACAATGAGCAGTTCTTC
CDR3aa: CASSYLASGGNNEQFF

v_gene: TRBV4-1
abundance: .
d_gene: .
j_gene: TRBJ1-4
CDR3nt: TGCGCCAGCAGCCTCAGAGCAGGGCCAGGCGTTTATGAAAAACTGTTTTTT
CDR3aa: CASSLRAGPGVYEKLFF

v_gene: TRBV3-1/TRBV3-2
abundance: .
d_gene: TRBD2
j_gene: TRBJ2-3
CDR3nt: TGTGCCAGCAGCCATTGGGGACTAGCGGGGGGGAGCACAGATACGCAGTATTTT
CDR3aa: CASSHWGLAGGSTDTQYF

v_gene: TRBV19
abundance: .
d_gene: TRBD2
j_gene: TRBJ2-2
CDR3nt: TGTGCCAGTTCCGAGAGCGGGGGGACCGGGGAGCTGTTTTTT
CDR3aa: CASSESGGTGELFF

v_gene: TRBV19
abundance: few
d_gene: .
j_gene: TRBJ1-2
CDR3nt: TGTGCCAGTAGTATAGACATTTATGGCTACACCTTC
CDR3aa: CASSIDIYGYTF

v_gene: TRBV29-1
abundance: .
d_gene: TRBD1
j_gene: TRBJ2-1
CDR3nt: TGCAGCGTTAGGGGGCGCTTATCCGATGAGCAGTTCTTC
CDR3aa: CSVRGRLSDEQFF

v_gene: TRBV11-2
abundance: .
d_gene: TRBD2
j_gene: TRBJ2-1
CDR3nt: TGTGCCAGCAGCTTCACTTGGACTAGCGGGAGGCCACCTGGGCAGTTCTTC
CDR3aa: CASSFTWTSGRPPGQFF

v_gene: TRBV11-2
abundance: .
d_gene: TRBD1
j_gene: TRBJ2-7
CDR3nt: TGTGCCAGCAGCTTAGGACCTGGGACAGCTGCCGAGCAGTACTTC
CDR3aa: CASSLGPGTAAEQYF

v_gene: TRBV20-1
abundance: .
d_gene: .
j_gene: TRBJ2-7
CDR3nt: TGCAGTGCTAGTTACAGCCTGGAGCAGTACTTC
CDR3aa: CSASYSLEQYF

v_gene: TRBV28
abundance: once
d_gene: TRBD2
j_gene: TRBJ2-7
CDR3nt: TGTGCCAGCACCCGACTAGCGGGGGGGGAGCAGTACTTC
CDR3aa: CASTRLAGGEQYF

v_gene: TRBV10-1
abundance: few
d_gene: TRBD1
j_gene: TRBJ1-1
CDR3nt: TGCGCCAGCAGTCCCTCGGGGCAGGGGGGCACTGAAGCTTTCTTT
CDR3aa: CASSPSGQGGTEAFF

v_gene: TRBV20-1
abundance: .
d_gene: .
j_gene: TRBJ2-7
CDR3nt: TGCAGTGCTAGTTTTCTCGGGGGAGGACCCTACGAGCAGTACTTC
CDR3aa: CSASFLGGGPYEQYF

v_gene: TRBV18
abundance: .
d_gene: TRBD2
j_gene: TRBJ2-5
CDR3nt: TGTGCCAGCTCACCTAGCGGGGGAGCACCAGAACGGACCCAGTACTTC
CDR3aa: CASSPSGGAPERTQYF

v_gene: TRBV6-5
abundance: .
d_gene: .
j_gene: TRBJ2-1
CDR3nt: TGTGCCAGCAGTTACTCTCCTGACAGAAACAATGAGCAGTTCTTC
CDR3aa: CASSYSPDRNNEQFF

v_gene: TRBV5-4
abundance: .
d_gene: TRBD2
j_gene: TRBJ2-3
CDR3nt: TGTGCCAGCAGCCCGGATGGGAGGGTAGAAGCAGATACGCAGTATTTT
CDR3aa: CASSPDGRVEADTQYF

v_gene: TRBV6-2/TRBV6-3
abundance: .
d_gene: .
j_gene: TRBJ1-1
CDR3nt: TGTGCCAGCAGTTCCGCATCGGCGAGGGCCTGGGAAGCTTTCTTT
CDR3aa: CASSSASARAWEAFF

v_gene: TRBV7-9
abundance: once
d_gene: .
j_gene: TRBJ2-3
CDR3nt: TGTGCCAGCAGCTTTAGCAGCACAGATACGCAGTATTTT
CDR3aa: CASSFSSTDTQYF

v_gene: TRBV25-1
abundance: .
d_gene: .
j_gene: TRBJ1-2
CDR3nt: TGTGCCAGCAGGGAGGACGGCCTTTATGGCTACACCTTC
CDR3aa: CASREDGLYGYTF

v_gene: TRBV10-3
abundance: once
d_gene: TRBD1
j_gene: TRBJ2-7
CDR3nt: TGTGCCATCAGTGAGGCCTTGACAGGGCCCGAGCAGTACTTC
CDR3aa: CAISEALTGPEQYF

v_gene: TRBV30
abundance: .
d_gene: .
j_gene: TRBJ2-7
CDR3nt: TGTGCCTGGAGTGTAGCAGCGATTGCCTACGAGCAGTACTTC
CDR3aa: CAWSVAAIAYEQYF